A selection of T cell receptor beta chains follows, all from one sample in a study of shared clonotypes between healthy human individuals. This table comes from immunoSEQ multiplex PCR, and its TCRdb copy is limited to in-frame clones, with some not included. The data contain roughly 1,100,000 clones, about 75% of them seen just once; the ten biggest clones take up roughly 1.5%. Sequencing used memory CD4+ T cells sorted from blood. All receptors derive from a man aged 18 to 29 in good health. CDR3s include the opening cysteine and the closing phenylalanine or tryptophan. Fields, in order: CDR3 protein, CDR3 DNA, clone size, CDR3 length, D gene, J gene, V gene. A D gene is named only where the DNA matches it firmly. Clone size is given for some rows only: seen once, a few or many times, or a class if the clone is expanded.

cdr3_aa: CASRTGSQPQHF; cdr3_nt: TGTGCCAGCAGAACAGGGTCTCAGCCCCAGCATTTT; clone_size: -; cdr3_length: 12; d_call: -; j_call: TRBJ1-5; v_call: TRBV2
cdr3_aa: CASGFGGQGFYGYTF; cdr3_nt: TGTGCCAGCGGATTTGGGGGGCAGGGTTTCTATGGCTACACCTTC; clone_size: many; cdr3_length: 15; d_call: -; j_call: TRBJ1-2; v_call: TRBV27
cdr3_aa: CASSQDNGRQQYF; cdr3_nt: TGCGCCAGCAGCCAAGATAACGGGCGACAGCAGTACTTC; clone_size: -; cdr3_length: 13; d_call: -; j_call: TRBJ2-7; v_call: TRBV4-3
cdr3_aa: CASGGLSSYNEQFF; cdr3_nt: TGTGCCAGCGGGGGCCTGAGCTCCTACAATGAGCAGTTCTTC; clone_size: few; cdr3_length: 14; d_call: -; j_call: TRBJ2-1; v_call: TRBV2
cdr3_aa: CATRQASRQETQYF; cdr3_nt: TGTGCCACGAGACAGGCGTCCCGCCAAGAGACCCAGTACTTC; clone_size: -; cdr3_length: 14; d_call: -; j_call: TRBJ2-5; v_call: TRBV10-3
cdr3_aa: CASSQWTSETQYF; cdr3_nt: TGCGCCAGCAGCCAGTGGACCTCGGAGACCCAGTACTTC; clone_size: -; cdr3_length: 13; d_call: -; j_call: TRBJ2-5; v_call: TRBV4-3
cdr3_aa: CSVLASVRAYNEQFF; cdr3_nt: TGCAGCGTTTTGGCCTCGGTGAGGGCCTACAATGAGCAGTTCTTC; clone_size: -; cdr3_length: 15; d_call: -; j_call: TRBJ2-1; v_call: TRBV29-1
cdr3_aa: CASSPPQQPQHF; cdr3_nt: TGTGCCAGCTCACCACCTCAGCAGCCCCAGCATTTT; clone_size: -; cdr3_length: 12; d_call: -; j_call: TRBJ1-5; v_call: TRBV18
cdr3_aa: CASSHNRPDGYTF; cdr3_nt: TGCGCCAGCAGCCACAATCGACCAGATGGCTACACCTTC; clone_size: -; cdr3_length: 13; d_call: -; j_call: TRBJ1-2; v_call: TRBV5-1
cdr3_aa: CSVGSGGDGYTF; cdr3_nt: TGCAGCGTCGGCAGTGGGGGAGATGGCTACACCTTC; clone_size: -; cdr3_length: 12; d_call: -; j_call: TRBJ1-2; v_call: TRBV29-1
cdr3_aa: CASSRGRSSYEQYF; cdr3_nt: TGTGCCAGCAGTCGGGGGCGCAGCTCCTACGAGCAGTACTTC; clone_size: many; cdr3_length: 14; d_call: -; j_call: TRBJ2-7; v_call: TRBV6-5
cdr3_aa: CASRARQGGGYWFF; cdr3_nt: TGTGCCAGCAGGGCCAGACAGGGAGGGGGCTACTGGTTTTTT; clone_size: -; cdr3_length: 14; d_call: TRBD1; j_call: TRBJ1-4; v_call: TRBV28
cdr3_aa: CSVLAGFITDTQYF; cdr3_nt: TGCAGCGTTTTAGCAGGGTTCATCACAGATACGCAGTATTTT; clone_size: -; cdr3_length: 14; d_call: -; j_call: TRBJ2-3; v_call: TRBV29-1
cdr3_aa: CASSLAGFHEQFF; cdr3_nt: TGTGCCAGCAGCTTAGCGGGCTTCCATGAGCAGTTCTTC; clone_size: -; cdr3_length: 13; d_call: -; j_call: TRBJ2-1; v_call: TRBV7-9
cdr3_aa: CASRRAQDWNTEAFF; cdr3_nt: TGCGCCAGCAGGCGTGCCCAGGACTGGAACACTGAAGCTTTCTTT; clone_size: -; cdr3_length: 15; d_call: -; j_call: TRBJ1-1; v_call: TRBV5-1
cdr3_aa: CASSEAQARPLHF; cdr3_nt: TGTGCCAGCAGTGAAGCGCAGGCCAGACCCCTCCACTTT; clone_size: -; cdr3_length: 13; d_call: -; j_call: TRBJ1-6; v_call: TRBV6-1
cdr3_aa: CASSGTGTGTYEQYF; cdr3_nt: TGTGCCAGCAGTGGTACCGGGACTGGAACCTACGAGCAGTACTTC; clone_size: -; cdr3_length: 15; d_call: -; j_call: TRBJ2-7; v_call: TRBV28
cdr3_aa: CASRWTVSNYGYTF; cdr3_nt: TGTGCCAGCAGGTGGACAGTCTCTAACTATGGCTACACCTTC; clone_size: -; cdr3_length: 14; d_call: -; j_call: TRBJ1-2; v_call: TRBV2
cdr3_aa: CAWEKGANTQYF; cdr3_nt: TGTGCCTGGGAAAAAGGGGCGAATACGCAGTATTTT; clone_size: many; cdr3_length: 12; d_call: -; j_call: TRBJ2-3; v_call: TRBV30
cdr3_aa: CASSHYQGHGYTF; cdr3_nt: TGTGCCAGCTCCCACTACCAGGGGCATGGCTACACCTTC; clone_size: -; cdr3_length: 13; d_call: -; j_call: TRBJ1-2; v_call: TRBV18
cdr3_aa: CASSSPMTTGTEAFF; cdr3_nt: TGTGCCAGCAGTTCACCCATGACTACGGGTACTGAAGCTTTCTTT; clone_size: once; cdr3_length: 15; d_call: -; j_call: TRBJ1-1; v_call: TRBV5-4
cdr3_aa: CATSRGASGMSYEQYF; cdr3_nt: TGTGCCACCAGCAGAGGGGCTAGCGGGATGTCCTACGAGCAGTACTTC; clone_size: -; cdr3_length: 16; d_call: TRBD2; j_call: TRBJ2-7; v_call: TRBV15
cdr3_aa: CASRGQGRTTEAFF; cdr3_nt: TGTGCCAGCAGGGGACAGGGTAGAACCACTGAAGCTTTCTTT; clone_size: few; cdr3_length: 14; d_call: TRBD1; j_call: TRBJ1-1; v_call: TRBV6-6
cdr3_aa: CAISDTSETQYF; cdr3_nt: TGTGCCATCAGTGACACCTCGGAAACGCAGTATTTT; clone_size: -; cdr3_length: 12; d_call: -; j_call: TRBJ2-3; v_call: TRBV10-3
cdr3_aa: CASSDWGKSYEQYF; cdr3_nt: TGTGCCAGCAGTGATTGGGGCAAATCCTACGAGCAGTACTTC; clone_size: few; cdr3_length: 14; d_call: -; j_call: TRBJ2-7; v_call: TRBV25-1
cdr3_aa: CASSPRLAGAREETQYF; cdr3_nt: TGTGCCAGCAGCCCGCGACTAGCGGGAGCCCGGGAAGAGACCCAGTACTTC; clone_size: -; cdr3_length: 17; d_call: TRBD2; j_call: TRBJ2-5; v_call: TRBV13
cdr3_aa: CASSSGGIQNEKLFF; cdr3_nt: TGCGCCAGCAGCTCGGGAGGGATACAAAATGAAAAACTGTTTTTT; clone_size: -; cdr3_length: 15; d_call: -; j_call: TRBJ1-4; v_call: TRBV5-1
cdr3_aa: CASSQGQALWQPQHF; cdr3_nt: TGTGCCAGCAGCCAGGGACAGGCCTTGTGGCAGCCCCAGCATTTT; clone_size: once; cdr3_length: 15; d_call: TRBD1; j_call: TRBJ1-5; v_call: TRBV5-6
cdr3_aa: CASTFIDGGQTKETQYF; cdr3_nt: TGTGCCAGCACCTTTATCGACGGCGGGCAGACAAAAGAGACCCAGTACTTC; clone_size: few; cdr3_length: 17; d_call: -; j_call: TRBJ2-5; v_call: TRBV2
cdr3_aa: CSALGNEQFF; cdr3_nt: TGCAGTGCTCTTGGTAATGAGCAGTTCTTC; clone_size: few; cdr3_length: 10; d_call: -; j_call: TRBJ2-1; v_call: TRBV20-1
cdr3_aa: CASSDHRGNYGYTF; cdr3_nt: TGTGCCAGCAGTGACCACAGGGGAAACTATGGCTACACCTTC; clone_size: -; cdr3_length: 14; d_call: TRBD1; j_call: TRBJ1-2; v_call: TRBV6-1
cdr3_aa: CASSIRRFERDIQETQYF; cdr3_nt: TGTGCCAGTAGTATACGGCGGTTCGAGCGGGACATTCAAGAGACCCAGTACTTC; clone_size: -; cdr3_length: 18; d_call: -; j_call: TRBJ2-5; v_call: TRBV19
cdr3_aa: CASSPRGVGNQPQHF; cdr3_nt: TGTGCCAGCAGCCCAAGGGGGGTTGGCAATCAGCCCCAGCATTTT; clone_size: -; cdr3_length: 15; d_call: -; j_call: TRBJ1-5; v_call: TRBV7-9
cdr3_aa: CASSPHSSWTYGEQYF; cdr3_nt: TGTGCCAGCAGTCCACACTCGAGCTGGACCTACGGCGAGCAGTACTTC; clone_size: -; cdr3_length: 16; d_call: -; j_call: TRBJ2-7; v_call: TRBV27
cdr3_aa: CASSYSGYNSPLHF; cdr3_nt: TGTGCCAGCAGTTACTCGGGCTATAATTCACCCCTCCACTTT; clone_size: -; cdr3_length: 14; d_call: -; j_call: TRBJ1-6; v_call: TRBV6-6
cdr3_aa: CASTPGTSQYNEQFF; cdr3_nt: TGCGCCAGCACCCCCGGGACTAGCCAATACAATGAGCAGTTCTTC; clone_size: few; cdr3_length: 15; d_call: TRBD2; j_call: TRBJ2-1; v_call: TRBV5-1
cdr3_aa: CAWSSISRGRRTDTQYF; cdr3_nt: TGTGCCTGGAGCTCCATCTCCAGGGGGCGTCGCACAGATACGCAGTATTTT; clone_size: -; cdr3_length: 17; d_call: TRBD1; j_call: TRBJ2-3; v_call: TRBV30
cdr3_aa: CASSPPLASNTGELFF; cdr3_nt: TGTGCCAGCAGCCCCCCCCTGGCGTCGAACACCGGGGAGCTGTTTTTT; clone_size: -; cdr3_length: 16; d_call: -; j_call: TRBJ2-2; v_call: TRBV9
cdr3_aa: CAWMRGRGPTGELFF; cdr3_nt: TGTGCCTGGATGCGGGGGAGAGGGCCCACCGGGGAGCTGTTTTTT; clone_size: -; cdr3_length: 15; d_call: TRBD2; j_call: TRBJ2-2; v_call: TRBV30
cdr3_aa: CASSQVGTGVYEAFF; cdr3_nt: TGCGCCAGCAGCCAAGTGGGAACAGGGGTATATGAAGCTTTCTTT; clone_size: -; cdr3_length: 15; d_call: TRBD1; j_call: TRBJ1-1; v_call: TRBV4-1
cdr3_aa: CASSRYPGAGGLTDEQYF; cdr3_nt: TGCGCCAGCAGCCGGTACCCCGGGGCGGGGGGCCTGACTGACGAGCAGTACTTC; clone_size: -; cdr3_length: 18; d_call: TRBD2; j_call: TRBJ2-7; v_call: TRBV5-1
cdr3_aa: CASSLKSPGYEQYF; cdr3_nt: TGTGCCAGCAGCCTCAAATCACCCGGGTACGAGCAGTACTTC; clone_size: -; cdr3_length: 14; d_call: -; j_call: TRBJ2-7; v_call: TRBV27
cdr3_aa: CASGGADQETQYF; cdr3_nt: TGTGCCAGCGGCGGGGCCGACCAAGAGACCCAGTACTTC; clone_size: -; cdr3_length: 13; d_call: -; j_call: TRBJ2-5; v_call: TRBV5-4
cdr3_aa: CASSGTGQSYEQYF; cdr3_nt: TGCGCCAGCAGCGGGACGGGACAGTCCTACGAGCAGTACTTC; clone_size: once; cdr3_length: 14; d_call: TRBD1; j_call: TRBJ2-7; v_call: TRBV5-1
cdr3_aa: CASSARQGLQETQYF; cdr3_nt: TGTGCCAGCAGCGCCCGACAGGGACTCCAAGAGACCCAGTACTTC; clone_size: few; cdr3_length: 15; d_call: -; j_call: TRBJ2-5; v_call: TRBV9
cdr3_aa: CASSPPGNGNSPLHF; cdr3_nt: TGTGCCAGCAGTCCGCCGGGGAATGGGAATTCACCCCTCCACTTT; clone_size: -; cdr3_length: 15; d_call: -; j_call: TRBJ1-6; v_call: TRBV5-4